This T cell receptor beta chain was sequenced in a study of blood T cell repertoires in COVID-19. Study as a whole: T cells, B-cell-depleted T cells, or PBMCs provided the cDNA or gDNA that served as material.

The CDR3 has 16 residues. Deletions cut 7 bases from V and 4 bases from J, with 22 bases between. Germline CDR1 and CDR2: LNHDA and SQIVND (reference sequence). Per the original data handling: Counts of nucleated cells, estimated from reference gene primer amplification, were obtained. Sequencing was performed with immunoSEQ multiplex PCR; in TCRdb, only in-frame clones are kept and a portion is missing. V and J calls and clone size come straight from that table; D and trimming were deduced from the DNA. The sample lists some 120,000 clones; approximately 90% were seen once. The TCR was taken from a human donor in a cohort sampled during active COVID-19. This chain uses TRBV19 with TRBJ1-2; perhaps TRBD1 as D (5 bases). The sample was peripheral blood. The CDR3 loop is CASKDAAQAPSYGYTF. The CDR3, as DNA: TGTGCCAGTAAGGATGCCGCACAGGCACCCTCCTATGGCTACACCTTC.